The 29 T cell receptor beta chains in this list originate from one sample, sequenced in a study of T cell repertoires in cytomegalovirus infection. Which antigens these TCRs recognize remains unknown. TCRdb processed the reads anew with MiXCR; each CDR3 protein has one entry. Of about 920,000 distinct CDR3 sequences listed, around 29% are singletons. The sample was cultured CD8+ T cells from PBMCs, taken from culture after CMV antigen stimulation. The receptors here all came from a human donor in good health (CMV status not recorded). Some clones in this sample may be carry-over from other donors' samples.

This clonotype came up a few times. The CDR3 is CASSGTGTLPSYEQYF. CDR3 nucleotide sequence: TGTGCCAGCAGCGGCACCGGGACATTGCCCTCCTACGAGCAGTACTTC. This sequence joins TRBV7-9 and TRBJ2-7; D perhaps matches TRBD1 (6 bases). This CDR3 contains 16 residues. With 5 bases removed from V and 0 bases from J, the gap between germline ends came to 17 bases. Germline V lookup: CDR1 SEHNR, CDR2 FQNEAQ (reference sequence).

The chain is built from TRBV28 and TRBJ2-7; possibly TRBD1 or TRBD2 for D (5 bases each). CDR3 length equals 15 residues. V was pared by 3 bases and J by 0 bases, with 12 bases between. Germline CDR1 MDHEN, CDR2 SYDVKM. The CDR3 DNA reads TGTGCCAGCAGTTTGGGGGAGTGGGTCTCCTACGAGCAGTACTTC. It is translated as CASSLGEWVSYEQYF. The full variable domain, its missing parts supplied by reference TRBV28 and TRBJ2-7, is DVKVTQSSRYLVKRTGEKVFLECVQDMDHENMFWYRQDPGLGLRLIYFSYDVKMKEKGDIPEGYSVSREKKERFSLILESASTNQTSMYLCASSLGEWVSYEQYFGPGTRLTVT.

The chain carries TRBV10-3 and TRBJ1-1, with TRBD1 as a possible D gene (5 bases). Trimming shortened V by 8 bases and J by 4 bases, and 17 bases separated the two germline ends. The CDR3 is made up of 14 amino acids. CDR1 is ENHRY, CDR2 SYGVKD, per germline. CDR3 amino acids: CAIGNPGRGTEAFF. The CDR3 DNA sequence: TGTGCCATCGGGAATCCAGGGAGGGGCACTGAAGCTTTCTTT.

The genes are TRBV9 and TRBJ1-5, with a tentative D call TRBD1 (6 bases). The CDR3 extends over 15 amino acids. The V and J ends lost 4 bases and 6 bases respectively, with 17 bases between them. Germline CDR1 SGDLS, CDR2 YYNGEE. DNA for the CDR3: TGTGCCAGCAGCCCTGATGTGGGGGCAGGTCAGCCCCAGCATTTT. Protein sequence: CASSPDVGAGQPQHF.

This clonotype turned up a few times. The rearrangement joins TRBV6-5 to TRBJ1-1, with 9 bases identical to TRBD1. The CDR3 covers 15 residues. CDR1 is MNHEY, CDR2 SVGAGI, per germline. V lost 5 bases, J lost 3 bases, and 7 bases stayed unmatched. The CDR3: CASSNQQGAYTEAFF. CDR3 nucleotides: TGTGCCAGCAGTAATCAACAGGGGGCTTACACTGAAGCTTTCTTT.

The chain is built from TRBV19 and TRBJ2-5, with D unclear. Germline V gives CDR1 LNHDA, CDR2 SQIVND (reference sequence). Deletions cut 7 bases from V and 1 base from J, with 10 bases between. This CDR3 spans 13 amino acids. CDR3 amino acids: CASKPPGQETQYF. In DNA form, the CDR3 reads TGTGCCAGTAAGCCTCCGGGCCAAGAGACCCAGTACTTC.

This sequence joins TRBV9 and TRBJ2-1; D is unresolved. Germline V gene data show CDR1 as SGDLS and CDR2 as YYNGEE. This CDR3 has 16 residues. The germline V and J ends were trimmed by 4 bases and 0 bases, with 14 bases remaining between them. Written as DNA, the CDR3 is TGTGCCAGCAGCACCCCTCTTGTGAGCTCCTACAATGAGCAGTTCTTC. Protein: CASSTPLVSSYNEQFF.

This clonotype occurred a few times. J is TRBJ2-5 and V is TRBV23-1; tentative D call: TRBD1 (6 bases). TRBV23-1 is an open reading frame whose function is uncertain. The CDR3 runs 11 residues. V was pared by 11 bases and J by 1 base, with 8 bases between. The CDR3 bases are TGCGCCGAGGACAGCCAAGAGACCCAGTACTTC. Translating it yields CAEDSQETQYF.

The table lists this clonotype with many counts. The genes are TRBV7-2 and TRBJ2-3; D is undetermined. The CDR3 has 13 amino acids. CDR1 and CDR2 from the germline V gene are SGHTA and FQGNSA. Deletions cut 2 bases from V and 5 bases from J, with 8 bases between. The CDR3 reads CASSLNRVDTQYF. Written as DNA, the CDR3 is TGTGCCAGCAGCTTAAACCGGGTAGATACGCAGTATTTT.

The chain has TRBV6-1 and TRBJ2-7, with TRBD1 matching 10 bases. Germline lookup yields CDR1 MNHNS and CDR2 SASEGT. The CDR3 runs 14 residues. The CDR3 sequence is CASTLDRGSCEQYV. CDR3 bases: TGTGCCAGCACCCTGGACAGGGGGTCCTGCGAGCAGTACGTC.

Worth noting for this clonotype: A much larger clone is a single base away; this may be a read error. The CDR3 sequence is CASSRPPETQYF. The CDR3 region has the DNA TGTGCCAGCAGCCGGCCCCCAGAGACCCAGTACTTC. The chain links TRBV7-8 to TRBJ2-5; D unclear. CDR1 and CDR2 (germline): SGHVS, FQNEAQ. The CDR3 totals 12 residues. V lost 5 bases and J lost 4, with 8 bases in between.

This clonotype has only a few counts. The rearrangement links TRBV7-6 to TRBJ2-7; 7 bases fit TRBD1. V was pared by 2 bases and J by 3 bases, with 4 bases of the junction left unmatched. Germline V lookup: CDR1 SGHVS, CDR2 FNYEAQ. This CDR3 is built from 14 residues. This CDR3 is CASSLWGQSYEQYF. CDR3 in DNA: TGTGCCAGCAGCTTATGGGGACAGAGCTACGAGCAGTACTTC.

The J gene is TRBJ2-3, the V gene TRBV5-1, with 9 positions matching TRBD2. The CDR3 spans 17 residues. V trimming: 6 bases; J trimming: 6 bases; junction bases outside the gene matches: 17. Germline-derived CDR1 and CDR2 are SGHRS and YFSETQ. The DNA for the CDR3 is TGCGCCAGCACGGAAACGACTAGCGGTAGCCCGGTGGATACGCAGTATTTT. It translates to CASTETTSGSPVDTQYF.

There are many counts of this clonotype. V gene TRBV7-2 combines with J gene TRBJ1-5, with 7 bases lining up with TRBD1. The CDR3 is 15 amino acids. The germline V gene encodes CDR1 SGHTA and CDR2 FQGNSA. V shed 1 base, J shed 5 bases, and the junction held 5 bases outside the gene matches. CDR3 DNA sequence: TGTGCCAGCAGCTTAGAAGGGGACAGCCATCAGCCCCAGCATTTT. Translating gives CASSLEGDSHQPQHF.

The chain joins TRBV7-6 to TRBJ2-5, with TRBD1 matching 8 bases. Germline V gene lookup returns CDR1 SGHVS and CDR2 FNYEAQ. The CDR3 extends over 12 amino acids. With V trimmed by 5 bases and J by 7 bases, 3 bases remained unmatched. CDR3 in DNA: TGTGCCAGCAGCGACACAGGGGGGACCCAGTACTTC. It translates to CASSDTGGTQYF.

This rearrangement joins TRBV6-1 to TRBJ2-5; 7 positions agree with TRBD1. There are 15 residues in the CDR3. V lost 4 bases and J lost 5; bases outside the gene matches: 10. Germline V gives CDR1 MNHNS, CDR2 SASEGT. The CDR3 nucleotides are TGTGCCAGCAGTGGGCATGAGGGGGCTCGGGAGACCCAGTACTTC. Translated, it gives CASSGHEGARETQYF.

V gene TRBV2 combines with J gene TRBJ2-3; D may be TRBD1 (5 bases). Germline CDR1 and CDR2: SNHLY and FYNNEI. Deletions cut 3 bases from V and 2 bases from J, with 9 bases between. The CDR3 covers 14 residues. CDR3 region: CASSDRDTTDTQYF. The CDR3 coding sequence is TGTGCCAGCAGTGACAGGGATACCACAGATACGCAGTATTTT.

V and J are TRBV15 and TRBJ2-7; 7 bases are shared with TRBD1. This CDR3 region has 16 residues. With V trimmed by 1 base and J by 2 bases, 8 bases remained unmatched. Germline V gene sequence: CDR1 LNHNV, CDR2 YYDKDF (reference sequence). CDR3 amino acids: CATSRGASDRAYEQYF. The CDR3 DNA sequence: TGTGCCACCAGCAGAGGGGCCTCAGACAGGGCCTACGAGCAGTACTTC. Looking up the rest from reference TRBV15 and TRBJ2-7 gives the full variable domain: DAMVIQNPRYQVTQFGKPVTLSCSQTLNHNVMYWYQQKSSQAPKLLFHYYDKDFNNEADTPDNFQSRRPNTSFCFLDIRSPGLGDTAMYLCATSRGASDRAYEQYFGPGTRLTVT.

The chain carries TRBV6-1 and TRBJ2-7; D unresolved. V was pared by 1 base and J by 7 bases, with 14 bases between. This CDR3 has 14 residues. Germline CDR1 reads MNHNS; CDR2 reads SASEGT. This chain's CDR3 is CASSEGPVPREQYF. As DNA, the CDR3 is TGTGCCAGCAGTGAAGGACCAGTCCCTAGGGAGCAGTACTTC.

This clonotype has only a few counts. The chain recombines TRBV3-1 with TRBJ2-3; 8 bases line up with TRBD1. J gave up 1 base and V 6 bases, and 9 bases lay outside the gene matches. The CDR3 is 16 residues long. Germline loops: CDR1 LGHDT, CDR2 YNNKEL (reference sequence). In DNA form, the CDR3 reads TGTGCCAGCAGTCCTGGAGGACAGGGACGCACAGATACGCAGTATTTT. Its protein is CASSPGGQGRTDTQYF.

This clonotype has a handful of counts. The chain couples TRBV19 to TRBJ2-3; D call uncertain. V shed 10 bases and J shed 2 bases, with 4 bases lying between them. The CDR3 totals 10 residues. CDR1 and CDR2 from the germline V gene are LNHDA and SQIVND (reference sequence). The chain's CDR3 is CATATDTQYF. CDR3 coding DNA: TGTGCCACGGCCACAGATACGCAGTATTTT.

This chain uses TRBV5-1 with TRBJ2-5; TRBD2 aligns across 9 bases. Germline values: CDR1 SGHRS, CDR2 YFSETQ. CDR3 length: 16 amino acids. J was trimmed by 1 base and V by 4 bases; bases with no gene match: 8. The CDR3 sequence: CASSQRGGGAQETQYF. In DNA, the CDR3 is TGCGCCAGCAGCCAACGCGGCGGGGGGGCCCAAGAGACCCAGTACTTC. Full variable domain (outside the CDR3, taken from reference TRBV5-1 and TRBJ2-5): KAGVTQTPRYLIKTRGQQVTLSCSPISGHRSVSWYQQTPGQGLQFLFEYFSETQRNKGNFPGRFSGRQFSNSRSEMNVSTLELGDSALYLCASSQRGGGAQETQYFGPGTRLLVL.

The rearrangement joins TRBV9 to TRBJ2-3; TRBD1 or TRBD2 may be the D gene (5 bases each). The CDR3 is 14 residues long. V was shortened by 0 bases and J by 4 bases, with 9 bases between the two germline ends. Germline assignment: CDR1 SGDLS and CDR2 YYNGEE. The chain's CDR3 is CASSVVLGADTQYF. CDR3 nucleotides: TGTGCCAGCAGCGTAGTATTGGGGGCAGATACGCAGTATTTT.

The rearrangement joins TRBV13 to TRBJ1-1, with a possible D match to TRBD1 (6 bases). The CDR3 runs to 14 residues. Trimming pared 5 bases from V and 1 base from J, leaving 11 bases between. Germline lookup yields CDR1 PRHDT and CDR2 FYEKMQ (reference sequence). The CDR3 spells CASSAGQRNTEAFF. The CDR3 region has the DNA TGTGCCAGCAGCGCCGGACAGAGGAACACTGAAGCTTTCTTT. The full variable domain, rest sourced from reference TRBV13 and TRBJ1-1, is AAGVIQSPRHLIKEKRETATLKCYPIPRHDTVYWYQQGPGQDPQFLISFYEKMQSDKGSIPDRFSAQQFSDYHSELNMSSLELGDSALYFCASSAGQRNTEAFFGQGTRLTVV.

Many counts were recorded for this clonotype. The chain has TRBV4-1 and TRBJ1-1; TRBD1 aligns across 8 bases. Trimming removed 0 bases from V and 1 base from J; junction bases left unmatched: 1. The V gene's germline CDR1 is MGHRA and CDR2 YSYEKL. The CDR3 is 15 residues long. CDR3: CASSQDRGRNTEAFF. The CDR3 coding sequence is TGCGCCAGCAGCCAAGACAGGGGGCGGAACACTGAAGCTTTCTTT.

Note on this clonotype: The conserved phenylalanine or tryptophan is not found at the CDR3 terminus, so this likely reflects a read error. The gene calls are TRBV6-6 and TRBJ2-3; a possible D gene is TRBD2 (5 bases). V shed 5 bases and J shed 2 bases, with 14 bases lying between them. Germline assignment: CDR1 MNHNY and CDR2 SVGAGI (reference sequence). CDR3 length equals 15 residues. CDR3 sequence reads: CASSDRQDFTDTQYI. The DNA of the CDR3 is TGTGCCAGCAGTGACCGCCAGGACTTCACAGATACGCAGTATATT.

This sequence joins TRBV6-1 and TRBJ2-2; 8 positions agree with TRBD2. Looked up from germline, CDR1 is MNHNS and CDR2 is SASEGT. Trimming took 4 bases from V and 8 from J; bases not matched to a gene: 12. The CDR3 has 16 residues. The DNA of the CDR3 is TGTGCCAGCAGTGCTTCGATCGCTAGCGGGCTTGGGGAGCTGTTTTTT. This gives the protein CASSASIASGLGELFF.

The chain carries TRBV18 and TRBJ1-4, with a weak D call TRBD1 (5 bases). The CDR3 runs 16 residues. Germline lookup yields CDR1 KGHSH and CDR2 LQKENI. V was shortened by 3 bases and J by 0 bases, with 11 bases between the two germline ends. In DNA, the CDR3 is TGTGCCAGCTCACCGCCACGAGGGGCAACTAATGAAAAACTGTTTTTT. Translating gives CASSPPRGATNEKLFF.

Only a few counts were recorded for this clonotype. The CDR3 spells CASSLVVGNEQYV. The CDR3 nucleotides read TGTGCCAGCAGCTTAGTCGTAGGGAACGAGCAGTACGTC. This chain joins TRBV11-2 and TRBJ2-7; the D is unclear. This CDR3 has 13 residues. Trimming removed 1 base from V and 5 bases from J, with 9 bases in between. CDR1 is SGHAT, CDR2 FQNNGV, per germline.